The rows below give T cell receptor beta chains drawn from one sample of a study of Tregs in tolerant kidney transplant recipients. Their cognate antigens are unknown. Some clones are missing from TCRdb's copy, which holds only in-frame ones; the method was immunoSEQ multiplex PCR. The table has 15,000 to 20,000 clones, approximately 65% seen once; the top ten hold around 3.6%. Sequencing input: Tregs from blood cultured with allogeneic cells. The receptors were gathered from a human donor in good health. Both conserved end residues are part of each CDR3. A D gene is named only where the DNA matches it firmly. For some rows the clone size is stated as once, few or many, or as a class when expanded; others skip it.

cdr3_aa	cdr3_nt	d_call	v_call	j_call	clone_size
CASSRWTGTYEQYF	TGTGCCAGCAGTCGGTGGACAGGGACCTACGAGCAGTACTTC	TRBD1	TRBV6-5	TRBJ2-7	-
CASSPTGSSYNSPLHF	TGTGCCAGCAGCCCGACAGGGAGCTCCTATAATTCACCCCTCCACTTT	TRBD1	TRBV5-6	TRBJ1-6	-
CASRARHGPTGELFF	TGTGCCAGCAGGGCCCGACATGGACCCACCGGGGAGCTGTTTTTT	-	TRBV6-6	TRBJ2-2	-
CASALNAHYGYTF	TGTGCCAGCGCCTTAAACGCTCACTATGGCTACACCTTC	-	TRBV11-2	TRBJ1-2	once
CASSLGPRQETQYF	TGCGCCAGCAGCTTGGGACCCCGGCAAGAGACCCAGTACTTC	-	TRBV5-1	TRBJ2-5	few
CASSPVSQGGQPQHF	TGTGCCAGCTCACCAGTTAGTCAAGGTGGTCAGCCCCAGCATTTT	-	TRBV18	TRBJ1-5	medium-sized
CASSLLPGQGGLEQFF	TGTGCCAGCAGCTTGCTACCGGGACAGGGGGGGTTGGAGCAGTTCTTC	TRBD1	TRBV7-9	TRBJ2-1	-
CASSYSGSYGYTF	TGTGCCAGCAGTTACTCGGGCAGCTATGGCTACACCTTC	-	TRBV6-5	TRBJ1-2	-
CASSFADRDAPRAFF	TGTGCCAGCAGCTTCGCGGACAGGGATGCACCGAGAGCTTTCTTT	TRBD1	TRBV5-8	TRBJ1-1	few
CASRASGGAADTQYF	TGTGCCAGCAGGGCCAGCGGGGGGGCCGCGGATACGCAGTATTTT	TRBD2	TRBV6-1	TRBJ2-3	-
CASSTRQGESPFYEQYF	TGTGCCAGCAGCACCCGACAGGGGGAATCCCCCTTCTACGAGCAGTACTTC	TRBD1	TRBV7-9	TRBJ2-7	-
CASKGLGHSPLHF	TGTGCCAGCAAAGGTTTAGGGCATTCACCCCTCCACTTT	-	TRBV6-5	TRBJ1-6	-
CASSQGPSTSGRGNEQFF	TGTGCCAGCAGCCAAGGCCCCTCGACTAGCGGGAGAGGTAATGAGCAGTTCTTC	TRBD2	TRBV4-2	TRBJ2-1	-
CASRSWGRGLAEAFF	TGTGCCAGCAGATCCTGGGGTAGGGGGCTGGCTGAAGCTTTCTTT	TRBD1	TRBV27	TRBJ1-1	-
CASSLGTGEGQTQYF	TGTGCCAGCTCACTCGGGACAGGGGAAGGGCAGACCCAGTACTTC	TRBD1	TRBV18	TRBJ2-5	-
CASSLGPQGPGNQPQHF	TGCGCCAGCAGCTTGGGACCGCAGGGGCCAGGGAATCAGCCCCAGCATTTT	-	TRBV5-1	TRBJ1-5	-
CASRGTSGDTDTQYF	TGTGCCAGCAGGGGGACTAGCGGGGACACAGATACGCAGTATTTT	TRBD2	TRBV14	TRBJ2-3	few
CASSQGDYSNQPQHF	TGTGCCAGCAGCCAGGGGGACTATAGCAATCAGCCCCAGCATTTT	-	TRBV21-1	TRBJ1-5	-
CASSARSRGWDEKLFF	TGTGCCAGCAGCGCCCGCTCGAGGGGGTGGGATGAAAAACTGTTTTTT	-	TRBV9	TRBJ1-4	-
CASSYTRGSYEQYF	TGTGCCAGCAGTTACACAAGGGGATCCTACGAGCAGTACTTC	-	TRBV6-5	TRBJ2-7	few
CASSLAGGGGELFF	TGTGCCAGCAGCTTAGCAGGGGGAGGAGGGGAGCTGTTTTTT	-	TRBV7-3	TRBJ2-2	few
CASSYALGSVYEQYF	TGTGCCAGCAGTTACGCCCTCGGTAGCGTCTACGAGCAGTACTTC	-	TRBV6-6	TRBJ2-7	-
CASSYSTLRGSPLHF	TGTGCCAGCAGTTACTCCACGTTGCGTGGTTCACCCCTCCACTTT	-	TRBV6-6	TRBJ1-6	-
CSVEVVVTGPAGTQYF	TGCAGCGTTGAAGTCGTCGTGACAGGGCCCGCCGGGACCCAGTACTTC	TRBD1	TRBV29-1	TRBJ2-5	-
CATSWGQNSNQPQHF	TGTGCCACCAGCTGGGGACAGAATAGCAATCAGCCCCAGCATTTT	TRBD1	TRBV15	TRBJ1-5	-
CASSTSSRDRGDTQYF	TGTGCCAGCAGCACCTCGTCCCGGGACAGGGGGGATACGCAGTATTTT	TRBD1	TRBV5-4	TRBJ2-3	few
CASSLSGRDSYEQYF	TGCGCCAGCAGCTTGAGCGGGAGGGACTCCTACGAGCAGTACTTC	TRBD2	TRBV5-1	TRBJ2-7	-
CASSQEWDITAVGYGYTF	TGTGCCAGCTCGCAAGAATGGGACATAACCGCTGTTGGCTATGGCTACACCTTC	-	TRBV18	TRBJ1-2	few
CASSRSSAGSTDTQYF	TGCGCCAGCAGCCGATCTAGCGCGGGAAGCACAGATACGCAGTATTTT	-	TRBV5-1	TRBJ2-3	-
CASSLSEFGWVREQFF	TGTGCCAGCAGCTTGTCGGAATTTGGTTGGGTTCGCGAGCAGTTCTTC	-	TRBV5-4	TRBJ2-1	-
CASSEAPWTGSPF	TGTGCCAGCAGTGAAGCGCCTTGGACGGGTTCCCCCTTC	-	TRBV6-5	TRBJ2-7	-
CASSQGQGLDEQYF	TGTGCCAGCAGCCAAGGGCAGGGTTTGGACGAGCAGTACTTC	-	TRBV14	TRBJ2-7	once
CASRGGLHAYEQYF	TGTGCCAGCAGGGGAGGGCTCCACGCCTACGAGCAGTACTTC	TRBD2	TRBV6-6	TRBJ2-7	-
CASSPRESSPLHF	TGTGCCAGCTCACCGCGGGAGTCCTCACCCCTCCACTTT	-	TRBV18	TRBJ1-6	-
CASSLTRSSGNTIYF	TGTGCCAGCAGTCTTACTCGATCCTCTGGAAACACCATATATTTT	-	TRBV6-6	TRBJ1-3	-
CASSFMVEGYTF	TGTGCCAGCAGCTTTATGGTGGAAGGCTACACCTTC	-	TRBV7-9	TRBJ1-2	-
CASSSTGDGYTF	TGCGCCAGCAGTTCCACAGGGGATGGCTACACCTTC	TRBD1	TRBV10-1	TRBJ1-2	few
CASSYVRGETQYF	TGTGCCAGCAGTTACGTGCGGGGAGAGACCCAGTACTTC	-	TRBV6-5	TRBJ2-5	-
CASSYFQGRTEAFF	TGTGCCAGCAGTTACTTTCAGGGTAGAACTGAAGCTTTCTTT	-	TRBV6-5	TRBJ1-1	-
CAWSEGQGTFGDTQYF	TGTGCCTGGAGTGAGGGACAGGGGACTTTCGGGGATACGCAGTATTTT	TRBD1	TRBV30	TRBJ2-3	medium-sized
CASSLGWAYEQYF	TGTGCCAGCAGCCTCGGGTGGGCCTACGAGCAGTACTTC	-	TRBV14	TRBJ2-7	-
CASSLDGGTDTQYF	TGTGCCAGCAGCTTAGATGGAGGCACAGATACGCAGTATTTT	-	TRBV11-3	TRBJ2-3	-
CASSPPGRAYEQYF	TGTGCCAGCAGCCCCCCCGGGCGCGCGTACGAGCAGTACTTC	-	TRBV6-5	TRBJ2-7	-